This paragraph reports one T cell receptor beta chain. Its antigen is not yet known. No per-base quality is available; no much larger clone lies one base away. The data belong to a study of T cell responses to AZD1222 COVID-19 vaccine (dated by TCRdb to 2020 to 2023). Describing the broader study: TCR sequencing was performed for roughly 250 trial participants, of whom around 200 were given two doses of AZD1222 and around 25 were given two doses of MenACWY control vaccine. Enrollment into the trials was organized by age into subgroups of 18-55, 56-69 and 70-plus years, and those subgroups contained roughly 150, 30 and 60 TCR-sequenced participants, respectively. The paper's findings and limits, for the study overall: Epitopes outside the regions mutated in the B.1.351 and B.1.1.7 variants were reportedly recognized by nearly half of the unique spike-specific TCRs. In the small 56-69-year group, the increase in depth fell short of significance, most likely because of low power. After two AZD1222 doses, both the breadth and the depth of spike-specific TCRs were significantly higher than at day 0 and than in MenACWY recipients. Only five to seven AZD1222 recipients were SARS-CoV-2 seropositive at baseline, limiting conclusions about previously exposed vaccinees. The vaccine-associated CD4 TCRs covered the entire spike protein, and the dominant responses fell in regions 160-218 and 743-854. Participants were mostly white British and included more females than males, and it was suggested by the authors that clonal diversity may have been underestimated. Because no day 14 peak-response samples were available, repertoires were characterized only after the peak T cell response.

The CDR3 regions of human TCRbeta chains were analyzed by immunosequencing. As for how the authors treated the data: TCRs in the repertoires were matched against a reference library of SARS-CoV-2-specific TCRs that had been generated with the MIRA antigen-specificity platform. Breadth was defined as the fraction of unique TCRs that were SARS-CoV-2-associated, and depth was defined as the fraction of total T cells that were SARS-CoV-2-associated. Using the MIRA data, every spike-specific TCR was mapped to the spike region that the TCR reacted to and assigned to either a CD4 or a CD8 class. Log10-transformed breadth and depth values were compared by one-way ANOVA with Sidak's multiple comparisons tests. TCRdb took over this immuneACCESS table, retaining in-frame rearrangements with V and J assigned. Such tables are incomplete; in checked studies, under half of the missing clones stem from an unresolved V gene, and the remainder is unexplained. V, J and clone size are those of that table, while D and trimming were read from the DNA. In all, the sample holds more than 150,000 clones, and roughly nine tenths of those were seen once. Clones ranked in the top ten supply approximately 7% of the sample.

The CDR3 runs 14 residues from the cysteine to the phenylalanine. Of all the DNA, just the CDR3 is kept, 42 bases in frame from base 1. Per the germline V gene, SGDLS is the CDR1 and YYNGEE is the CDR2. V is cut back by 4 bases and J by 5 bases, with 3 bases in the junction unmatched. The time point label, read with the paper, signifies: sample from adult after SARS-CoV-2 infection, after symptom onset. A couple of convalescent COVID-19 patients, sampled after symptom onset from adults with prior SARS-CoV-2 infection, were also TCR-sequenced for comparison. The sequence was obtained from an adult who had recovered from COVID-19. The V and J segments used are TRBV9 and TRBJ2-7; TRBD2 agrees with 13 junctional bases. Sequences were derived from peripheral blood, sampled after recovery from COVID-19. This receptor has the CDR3 CASSPTSGGHEQYF. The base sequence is TGTGCCAGCAGCCCGACTAGCGGGGGGCACGAGCAGTACTTC.